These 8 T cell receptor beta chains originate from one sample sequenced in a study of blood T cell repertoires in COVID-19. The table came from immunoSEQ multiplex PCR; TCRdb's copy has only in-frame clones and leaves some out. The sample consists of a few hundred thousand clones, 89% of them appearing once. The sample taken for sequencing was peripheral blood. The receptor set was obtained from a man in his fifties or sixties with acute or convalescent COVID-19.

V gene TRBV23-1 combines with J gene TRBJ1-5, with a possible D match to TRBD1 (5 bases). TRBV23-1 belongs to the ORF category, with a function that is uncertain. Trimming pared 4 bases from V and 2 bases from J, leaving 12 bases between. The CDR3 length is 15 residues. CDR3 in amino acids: CASSLCRECNQPQHF. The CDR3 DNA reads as TGCGCCAGCAGTCTCTGCAGGGAATGCAATCAGCCCCAGCATTTT.

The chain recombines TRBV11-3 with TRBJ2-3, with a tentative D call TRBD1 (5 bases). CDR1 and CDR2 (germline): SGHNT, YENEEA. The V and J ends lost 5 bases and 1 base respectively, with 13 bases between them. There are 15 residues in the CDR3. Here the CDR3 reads CASSHWGGGTDTQYF. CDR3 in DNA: TGTGCCAGCAGCCATTGGGGCGGAGGCACAGATACGCAGTATTTT.

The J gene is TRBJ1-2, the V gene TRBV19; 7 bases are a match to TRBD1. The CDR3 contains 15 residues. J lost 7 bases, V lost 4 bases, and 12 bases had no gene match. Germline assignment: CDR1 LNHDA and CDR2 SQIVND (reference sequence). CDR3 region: CASSTPGKGATGYTF. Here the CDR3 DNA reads TGTGCCAGTAGTACCCCCGGGAAGGGGGCGACTGGCTACACCTTC.

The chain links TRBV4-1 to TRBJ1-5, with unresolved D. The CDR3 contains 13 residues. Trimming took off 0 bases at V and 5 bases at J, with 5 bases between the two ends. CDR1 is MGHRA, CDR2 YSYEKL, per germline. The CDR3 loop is CASSQERDQPQHF. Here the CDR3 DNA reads TGCGCCAGCAGCCAAGAAAGAGATCAGCCCCAGCATTTT.

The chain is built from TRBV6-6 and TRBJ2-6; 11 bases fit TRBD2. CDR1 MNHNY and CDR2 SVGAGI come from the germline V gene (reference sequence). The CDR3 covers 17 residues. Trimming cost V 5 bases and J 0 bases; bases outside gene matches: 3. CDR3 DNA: TGTGCCAGCAGTCTAGCGGGGGGAAACTCTGGGGCCAACGTCCTGACTTTC. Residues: CASSLAGGNSGANVLTF.

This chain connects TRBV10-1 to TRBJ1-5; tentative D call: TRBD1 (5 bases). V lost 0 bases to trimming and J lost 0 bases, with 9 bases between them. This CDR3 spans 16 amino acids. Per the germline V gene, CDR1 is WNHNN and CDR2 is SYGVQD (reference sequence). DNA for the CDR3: TGCGCCAGCAGTGAGTCGGGGGGGAATAGCAATCAGCCCCAGCATTTT. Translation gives CASSESGGNSNQPQHF.

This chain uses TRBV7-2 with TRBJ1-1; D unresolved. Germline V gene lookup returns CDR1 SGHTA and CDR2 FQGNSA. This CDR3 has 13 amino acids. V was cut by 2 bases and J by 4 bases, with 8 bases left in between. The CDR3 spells CASSLLAGTEAFF. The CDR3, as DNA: TGTGCCAGCAGCTTACTCGCGGGCACTGAAGCTTTCTTT.

CDR3 amino acids: CASSPRTGGAYEQYF. CDR3 DNA sequence: TGTGCCAGCAGCCCCCGGACAGGGGGGGCCTACGAGCAGTACTTC. This chain connects TRBV14 to TRBJ2-7; 10 bases are a match to TRBD1. The CDR3 loop spans 15 amino acids. The V segment lost 4 bases and the J segment 2 bases; nucleotides outside the gene matches: 5. The V gene's germline CDR1 is SGHDN and CDR2 FVKESK.